The 26 T cell receptor beta chains below come from one sample, sequenced in a study of T cell clonality in common variable immunodeficiency. No antigens are known for them. Regarding the study as a whole: Reportedly, TCR beta sequences from common variable immunodeficiency showed fewer deletions and N-nucleotide insertions.

Some clones are missing from TCRdb's copy, which holds only in-frame ones; the method was immunoSEQ multiplex PCR. This sample comprises over 30,000 clones, none seen once only. The sequenced sample consisted of peripheral blood mononuclear cells. The receptors were gathered from a human donor with common variable immunodeficiency.

This clone was detected a few times. The covered CDR3 bases are TGCAGTGCCGGGACTAGTCGCTGGGAGACC. It translates to CSAGTSRWET. The CDR3 reads in full as CSAGTSRWETQYF. The J gene is TRBJ2-5, the V gene TRBV20-1, with 8 bases identical to TRBD2. Read data end 3 residues before the CDR3 end; the end is taken from the germline J gene. V was clipped by 6 bases and J by 5 bases; unmatched bases: 8. Germline V gene data show CDR1 as DFQATT and CDR2 as SNEGSKA (reference sequence). The CDR3 has 13 residues.

This clone has ten or more counts. The read comes to an end 3 residues before the CDR3 does, leaving the germline J gene to fill in the end. The rearrangement links TRBV5-1 to TRBJ2-5; D unclear. The CDR3 contains 13 residues. Trimming stripped 0 bases from V and 5 bases from J, with 8 bases between. Germline lookup yields CDR1 SGHRS and CDR2 YFSETQ. The sequenced part of the CDR3 DNA is TGCGCCAGCAGCTTGGCCGTTTTTGAGACC. Translating gives CASSLAVFET. The full CDR3 sequence reads CASSLAVFETQYF.

This clone was counted a few times. The read terminates 3 residues ahead of where the CDR3 ends, so the germline J gene completes it. The V gene is TRBV19, the J gene TRBJ1-2, with 8 positions matching TRBD1. CDR1 is LNHDA and CDR2 is SQIVND in the germline V gene (reference sequence). This CDR3 contains 14 residues. CDR3 residues: CASRMDRAIGGYTF. CDR3 bases read: TGTGCCAGTAGAATGGACAGGGCGATTGGCGGC.

This clone was counted between two and nine times. The missing CDR3 end, 3 residues past where the read stops, is filled in from the germline J gene. This rearrangement joins TRBV7-2 to TRBJ2-7; unclear D gene. The CDR3 consists of 13 residues. Germline V gives CDR1 SGHTA, CDR2 FQGNSA. The V end was cut by 2 bases, the J end by 6 bases, with 11 bases between. CDR3 DNA (partial): TGTGCCAGCAGCTTACCAGCAGGTGCCGAG. Its translation: CASSLPAGAE. The CDR3 as a whole reads CASSLPAGAEQYF.

This clone has ten or more counts. The CDR3: CASSFRTSENEQFF. The CDR3 DNA, read in part, is TGTGCCAGCAGCTTCCGGACTAGCGAGAATGAG. The chain is built from TRBV7-2 and TRBJ2-1, with 9 bases matching TRBD2. Coverage ceases 3 residues before the CDR3 finishes, and the germline J gene fills in the end. CDR3 length equals 14 residues. Germline V gene lookup returns CDR1 SGHTA and CDR2 FQGNSA. V shed 3 bases and J 7 bases; nucleotides not matched to a gene: 4.

The sample holds a few counts of this clone. The CDR3 end is not reached by the read, which stops 3 residues before it; the germline J gene fills it in. The chain recombines TRBV11-2 with TRBJ1-2; 9 nucleotides match TRBD1. This CDR3 contains 13 residues. Germline lookup yields CDR1 SGHAT and CDR2 FQNNGV. The J segment lost 4 bases and the V segment lost 5 bases, leaving 2 bases of the junction unmatched. CDR3: CASSTGGAYGYTF. The part of the CDR3 DNA that was read is TGTGCCAGCAGCACAGGGGGCGCCTATGGC.

This clone was detected many times. CDR3 region: CASSRIGASGSTQETQYF. The sequenced CDR3 bases are TGCGCCAGCAGCCGGATAGGGGCTAGCGGGAGTACCCAAGAGACC. This rearrangement joins TRBV5-1 to TRBJ2-5; TRBD2 agrees at 10 bases. The read is 3 residues too short to cover the CDR3 end, so that end is filled in from the germline J gene. This CDR3 has 18 residues. V lost 4 bases and J lost 1; bases outside the gene matches: 13. Germline CDR1 is SGHRS and CDR2 is YFSETQ.

Ten or more counts support this clone. The read falls 3 residues short of the CDR3 end, and the missing part is taken from the germline J gene. J is TRBJ2-7 and V is TRBV10-3; 9 bases match TRBD1. The CDR3 has 16 residues. Germline V CDR1 and CDR2: ENHRY, SYGVKD. The junction had 5 bases not matched to a gene; V was cut back by 2 bases and J by 0 bases. CDR3 DNA (partial): TGTGCCATCAGTGAGCCAGGGACAGGGAACTCCTACGAG. Translated: CAISEPGTGNSYE. The whole CDR3 sequence is CAISEPGTGNSYEQYF.

Comments on this clone: The read terminates 3 residues before the CDR3 end, so the remaining end is supplied by the germline J gene. The chain carries TRBV6-1 and TRBJ2-1, with no clear D. With 1 base removed from V and 0 bases from J, the gap between germline ends came to 7 bases. This CDR3 has 15 residues. Germline V CDR1 and CDR2: MNHNS, SASEGT. Incomplete CDR3 DNA: TGTGCCAGCAGTGAAGTCTACGGCTCCTACAATGAG. Protein sequence: CASSEVYGSYNE. In full, the CDR3 reads CASSEVYGSYNEQFF.

This clone came up many times. Mismatch with germline at one junction end may stem from a read error. The CDR3 goes on 3 residues after the read ends, and that part is filled in from the germline J gene. This chain links TRBV4-2 with TRBJ2-5; 9 bases agree with TRBD1. The CDR3 has 16 residues. Germline-derived CDR1 and CDR2 are LGHNA and YNFKEQ. The CDR3 sequence: CASSPTYRGPQETQYF. Incomplete CDR3 DNA: TGCGCCAGCAGCCCCACCTACAGGGGGCCCCAAGAGACC.

This clone was recorded many times. From the germline J gene comes the end of the CDR3, since the read stops 3 residues before it. This chain joins TRBV5-1 and TRBJ2-5, with 10 bases aligning to TRBD1. J lost 5 bases, V lost 3 bases, and 4 bases had no gene match. From germline, CDR1 is SGHRS and CDR2 YFSETQ. The CDR3 sequence is 14 residues long. CDR3 loop: CASSWGQGQETQYF. Incomplete CDR3 DNA: TGCGCCAGCAGCTGGGGACAGGGGCAGGAGACC.

By its share, this clone is medium-sized. The read finishes 3 residues shy of the CDR3 end, and the germline J gene is used to complete it. The chain uses TRBV5-6 and TRBJ1-1; a possible D gene is TRBD1 (6 bases). The CDR3 is 14 amino acids. Trimming shortened V by 2 bases and J by 0 bases, and 8 bases separated the two germline ends. CDR1 and CDR2 from the germline V gene are SGHDT and YYEEEE. CDR3 bases read: TGTGCCAGCAGCTTAGGGGGAATGAACACTGAA. Translation: CASSLGGMNTE. The entire CDR3 sequence reads CASSLGGMNTEAFF. The whole variable domain, filled in from reference TRBV5-6 and TRBJ1-1, reads DAGVTQSPTHLIKTRGQQVTLRCSPKSGHDTVSWYQQALGQGPQFIFQYYEEEERQRGNFPDRFSGHQFPNYSSELNVNALLLGDSALYLCASSLGGMNTEAFFGQGTRLTVV.

This clone came up many times. The observed sequence ends 3 residues before the CDR3 terminus, with the missing tail filled in from the germline J gene. V is TRBV5-5 and J is TRBJ2-7; possibly TRBD2 for D (6 bases). The CDR3 consists of 14 residues. Per the germline V gene, CDR1 is SGHKS and CDR2 is YYEKEE (reference sequence). The germline V and J ends were trimmed by 5 bases and 2 bases, with 14 bases remaining between them. CDR3 DNA, as far as it was read: TGTGCCAGCAGACTCGGGACTGCCACCTACGAG. Residues: CASRLGTATYE. The entire CDR3 reads CASRLGTATYEQYF.

This clone has just a few counts. Read coverage stops 3 residues before the CDR3 terminus; the germline J gene supplies the remainder. The genes are TRBV5-1 and TRBJ2-1; 12 bases are shared with TRBD2. The J segment lost 8 bases and the V segment lost 5 bases, leaving 8 bases of the junction unmatched. This CDR3 contains 15 residues. Germline-derived CDR1 and CDR2 are SGHRS and YFSETQ. CDR3 DNA, as far as it was read: TGCGCCAGCAGATACCGGACTAGCGGGACTGATGAG. Protein: CASRYRTSGTDE. The complete CDR3 protein is CASRYRTSGTDEQFF.

This clone occurred many times. Read data end 3 residues before the CDR3 end; the end is taken from the germline J gene. The chain joins TRBV19 to TRBJ2-7; the D gene is possibly TRBD2 (6 bases). Trimming removed 4 bases from V and 2 bases from J, with 12 bases in between. The CDR3 runs to 14 residues. Germline V gene sequence: CDR1 LNHDA, CDR2 SQIVND (reference sequence). CDR3 DNA (partial): TGTGCCAGTAGTACTGGGACTTCCACCTACGAG. Translating it yields CASSTGTSTYE. The full CDR3 protein reads CASSTGTSTYEQYF.

In regard to this clone: The sequenced fragment ends 3 residues before the CDR3 boundary, so the rest is inferred from the germline J gene. The V call is TRBV19, the J call TRBJ1-5; 10 positions agree with TRBD1. This CDR3 contains 19 residues. Germline V gives CDR1 LNHDA, CDR2 SQIVND (reference sequence). The ends lost 0 bases at V and 9 bases at J; junction bases unmatched: 17. CDR3 bases read: TGTGCCAGTAGTATAGATCTATTGGCGTGGACAGGGGGGGAGAGGCCC. Translation: CASSIDLLAWTGGERP. The entire CDR3 protein is CASSIDLLAWTGGERPQHF.

This clone showed up many times. The read ends 3 residues shy of where the CDR3 ends; the end is completed using the germline J gene. The chain couples TRBV7-3 to TRBJ1-5; 7 nucleotides match TRBD1. The germline V gene has CDR1 SGHTA and CDR2 FQGTGA. The V segment lost 2 bases and the J segment 4 bases; nucleotides outside the gene matches: 5. The CDR3 has 15 residues. The CDR3 bases that were read are TGTGCCAGCAGCTTAGGGGACAGTTGGAATCAGCCC. Its protein product is CASSLGDSWNQP. The complete CDR3 sequence is CASSLGDSWNQPQHF.

Notes on this clone: The CDR3 extends 3 residues past the end of the read, so its final part is completed from the germline J gene. V is TRBV7-2 and J is TRBJ2-3; D is perhaps TRBD1 (5 bases). CDR3 length: 15 amino acids. Germline V gives CDR1 SGHTA, CDR2 FQGNSA. Trimming removed 2 bases from V and 3 bases from J, with 12 bases in between. The sequenced CDR3 bases are TGTGCCAGCAGCTTAACCCCAGGGAAAACAGATACG. Its translation: CASSLTPGKTDT. The full CDR3 protein reads CASSLTPGKTDTQYF.

This clone was seen repeatedly, ten times or more. Its ends do not fully match the called genes, so a read error is possible. From the germline J gene comes the end of the CDR3, since the read stops 3 residues before it. This chain uses TRBV4-2 with TRBJ2-1; TRBD2 matches 13 bases. In germline, CDR1 is LGHNA, CDR2 YNFKEQ. The CDR3 consists of 15 residues. CDR3 residues: CASSQLAGGRNEQFF. Partial CDR3 DNA: TGCGCCAGCAGCCAACTAGCGGGAGGGAGGAATGAG.

This clone was recorded at least ten times. The read terminates 3 residues before the CDR3 end, so the remaining end is supplied by the germline J gene. V is TRBV18 and J is TRBJ1-5, with 7 bases that match TRBD1. Looked up from germline, CDR1 is KGHSH and CDR2 is LQKENI. This CDR3 has 14 amino acids. V trimming: 3 bases; J trimming: 4 bases; junction bases outside the gene matches: 3. The sequenced part of the CDR3 DNA is TGTGCCAGCTCACCGACAGGGTGGAATCAGCCC. Translation gives CASSPTGWNQP. The entire CDR3 is CASSPTGWNQPQHF.

This clone was counted a few times. Coverage ceases 3 residues before the CDR3 finishes, and the germline J gene fills in the end. The chain links TRBV5-6 to TRBJ1-2, with 7 bases fitting TRBD1. Germline CDR1 is SGHDT and CDR2 is YYEEEE. Trimming took 5 bases from V and 0 from J; bases not matched to a gene: 1. CDR3 length equals 13 residues. CDR3 amino acids: CASSGTANYGYTF. The sequenced CDR3 bases are TGTGCCAGCAGTGGGACAGCTAACTATGGC. The full variable domain, its missing parts supplied by reference TRBV5-6 and TRBJ1-2, is DAGVTQSPTHLIKTRGQQVTLRCSPKSGHDTVSWYQQALGQGPQFIFQYYEEEERQRGNFPDRFSGHQFPNYSSELNVNALLLGDSALYLCASSGTANYGYTFGSGTRLTVV.

Remarks on this clone: The CDR3 is cut off 3 residues early in the read; its end comes from the germline J gene. The rearrangement uses TRBV11-2 and TRBJ2-7; D remains ambiguous. The V end lost 1 base, the J end lost 3 bases, and 10 bases lay between the germline ends. The germline gives CDR1 SGHAT, CDR2 FQNNGV. This CDR3 has 14 amino acids. CDR3 sequence: CASSLVSSGYEQYF. The CDR3 DNA, read in part, is TGTGCCAGCAGCTTAGTGTCATCGGGCTACGAG. The complete variable domain, with remaining parts taken from reference TRBV11-2 and TRBJ2-7, reads EAGVAQSPRYKIIEKRQSVAFWCNPISGHATLYWYQQILGQGPKLLIQFQNNGVVDDSQLPKDRFSAERLKGVDSTLKIQPAKLEDSAVYLCASSLVSSGYEQYFGPGTRLTVT.

Concerning this clone itself: The sequence runs out 3 residues before the end of the CDR3; the remainder is reconstructed from the germline J gene. V is TRBV19 and J is TRBJ1-2; D may be TRBD1 (5 bases). Germline CDR1 is LNHDA and CDR2 is SQIVND (reference sequence). This CDR3 has 17 residues. V was trimmed by 7 bases and J by 4 bases, leaving 25 bases between them. The part of the CDR3 DNA that was read is TGTGCCAGTAACTCCGGCGGGGGGTTCGTTCTAGGCTATGGC. Protein: CASNSGGGFVLGYG. The entire CDR3 is CASNSGGGFVLGYGYTF. The complete variable domain, with remaining parts taken from reference TRBV19 and TRBJ1-2, reads DGGITQSPKYLFRKEGQNVTLSCEQNLNHDAMYWYRQDPGQGLRLIYYSQIVNDFQKGDIAEGYSVSREKKESFPLTVTSAQKNPTAFYLCASNSGGGFVLGYGYTFGSGTRLTVV.

A few counts support this clone. Sequencing ends 3 residues short of the CDR3 end; the germline J gene provides the rest. This rearrangement joins TRBV6-2 or TRBV6-3 to TRBJ1-5, with 7 bases lining up with TRBD1. V trimming: 2 bases; J trimming: 5 bases; junction bases outside the gene matches: 6. Germline V CDR1 and CDR2: MNHEY, SVGEGT. This CDR3 spans 15 amino acids. The sequenced part of the CDR3 DNA is TGTGCCAGCAGTTACGAACGACAGGGTCATCAGCCC. It encodes CASSYERQGHQP. The whole CDR3 region reads CASSYERQGHQPQHF.

A remark on this clone: At one boundary the junction diverges from the germline segment, which might be a read error. The read stops 3 residues short of the end of the CDR3; the missing end is completed from the germline J gene. This rearrangement joins TRBV7-9 to TRBJ1-1; unclear D gene. The CDR3 sequence is 14 residues long. The V gene's germline CDR1 is SEHNR and CDR2 FQNEAQ (reference sequence). The CDR3 protein is CASNHGGMNTKAFF. The CDR3 bases that were read are TGTGCCAGCAACCACGGCGGGATGAACACTAAA. Full variable domain (missing parts from reference TRBV7-9 and TRBJ1-1): DTGVSQNPRHKITKRGQNVTFRCDPISEHNRLYWYRQTLGQGPEFLTYFQNEAQLEKSRLLSDRFSAERPKGSFSTLEIQRTEQGDSAMYLCASNHGGMNTKAFFGQGTRLTVV.

There are many counts of this clone. The read finishes 3 residues shy of the CDR3 end, and the germline J gene is used to complete it. V and J are TRBV19 and TRBJ2-1; 7 nucleotides agree with TRBD1. The CDR3 consists of 14 residues. V was clipped by 5 bases and J by 4 bases; unmatched bases: 5. Germline CDR1 and CDR2: LNHDA and SQIVND (reference sequence). The CDR3: CASSSQGLYNEQFF. The part of the CDR3 DNA that was read is TGTGCCAGTAGTTCACAGGGGCTGTACAATGAG.